Sequencing of this T cell receptor beta chain was carried out in a study of cytomegalovirus exposure and HLA in healthy donors. Study outcomes and limitations: Most TCR beta V segments were productive about 87% or about 30% of the time in an earlier analysis. Some TCR beta chains (around 160 of them) were listed as cytomegalovirus-associated.

A note on this clone: Its target is unknown.

At the time of sampling, donors were nominally healthy, though unrecorded immune exposures were likely. CDR1 is GTSNPN and CDR2 is SVGIG in the germline V gene (reference sequence). The CDR3 contains 14 residues. V lost 3 bases to trimming and J lost 3 bases, with 15 bases between them. PCR amplification relied on 60 Vbeta primers (plus 13 Jbeta primers). TCRdb's table, derived via immunoSEQ multiplex PCR, lists solely in-frame clones and lacks some. The sample lists approximately 100,000 clones; just under 75% were seen once. The chain couples TRBV30 to TRBJ2-7; TRBD2 might be the D (6 bases). Sequenced sample: PBMCs. This sequence originates from a human donor in good health. The CDR3 loop is CAWRASGGFYEQYF. The CDR3 DNA follows: TGTGCCTGGAGAGCGTCCGGGGGATTCTACGAGCAGTACTTC.